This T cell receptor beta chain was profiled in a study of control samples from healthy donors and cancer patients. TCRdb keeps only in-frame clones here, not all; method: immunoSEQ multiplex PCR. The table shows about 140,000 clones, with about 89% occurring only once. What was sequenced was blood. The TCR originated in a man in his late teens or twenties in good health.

The CDR3 reads CASTLTGADTQYF. DNA for the CDR3: TGTGCCAGCACTCTTACGGGGGCAGATACGCAGTATTTT. The V call is TRBV7-6, the J call TRBJ2-3, with D tentatively TRBD2 (6 bases). Germline CDR1 and CDR2: SGHVS and FNYEAQ. V lost 7 bases, J lost 4 bases, and 12 bases lay in between. The CDR3 length is 13 residues.